This TCR beta chain was documented in a study of blood T cell repertoires in COVID-19. Study-level information: The study drew acute and convalescent COVID-19 samples from the United States, Italy and Spain. The cDNA or gDNA used as material had been derived from T cells, B-cell-depleted T cells, or PBMCs.

In the original analysis: Estimation of nucleated cell counts was performed using reference gene primer amplification. The repertoire was sequenced with immunoSEQ multiplex PCR; TCRdb's copy has only in-frame clones and lacks some. That table is the source of V, J and clone size, and D and trimming were worked out from the DNA. The sample has more than 200,000 clones, approximately 90% seen once. CDR1 and CDR2 from the germline V gene are WSHSY and SAAADI. The trim removed 6 bases at V and 3 bases at J, leaving 5 bases unmatched. The CDR3 spans 13 residues. This sequence was found in a man in his fifties or sixties with acute or convalescent COVID-19. The chain carries TRBV10-2 and TRBJ2-7; 7 nucleotides line up with TRBD2. The sequenced sample was peripheral blood. CDR3 sequence: CASSFGLVYEQYF. CDR3 DNA: TGCGCCAGCAGCTTCGGACTAGTCTACGAGCAGTACTTC.